This T cell receptor beta chain was profiled in a study of cytomegalovirus exposure and HLA in healthy donors. Both 60 Vbeta primers and 13 Jbeta primers went into the PCR. TCRdb's copy holds only in-frame clones and misses some; the assay was immunoSEQ multiplex PCR. The sample has around 140,000 clones, around four fifths seen once; the top ten hold more than 1.5%. Notes on this clone: Its specificity is not known.

The CDR3 contains 14 residues. V lost 1 base and J lost 1, with 4 bases in between. CDR1 LGHNA and CDR2 YSLEER come from the germline V gene. Findings and limits, study-wide: With later analysis, a missense DCLRE1C variant became linked to TCR beta V- and J-gene trimming.

The clonotype originates from a middle-aged man in good health and CMV-seronegative. The V call is TRBV4-3, the J call TRBJ2-2; no clear D. Sequencing input: PBMCs. In DNA form, the CDR3 reads TGCGCCAGCAGCCAAGTTAGGAACACCGGGGAGCTGTTTTTT. Translation gives CASSQVRNTGELFF.